This T cell receptor beta chain was recovered during a study of cytomegalovirus exposure and HLA in healthy donors. As to this clone: A junction boundary mismatches the germline segment, possibly from a read error.

Germline CDR1 and CDR2: SGHNT and YYREEE (reference sequence). CDR3 size: 13 residues. The PCR made use of 60 Vbeta and 13 Jbeta primers. Here immunoSEQ multiplex PCR was the method, and the copy in TCRdb shows in-frame clones only, minus some. Of 150,000 to 200,000 clones listed, around 77% are singletons. The sample was PBMCs. The V and J genes are TRBV5-4 and TRBJ1-2, with 11 bases lining up with TRBD1. This receptor was identified in a woman in her thirties in good health and CMV-seronegative. CDR3 amino acids: CASSLVDRGPPNF. The CDR3 bases are TGTGCCAGCAGCTTGGTGGACAGGGGGCCCCCCAACTTC. The entire variable domain, with the rest obtained from reference TRBV5-4 and TRBJ1-2, is as follows: ETGVTQSPTHLIKTRGQQVTLRCSSQSGHNTVSWYQQALGQGPQFIFQYYREEENGRGNFPPRFSGLQFPNYSSELNVNALELDDSALYLCASSLVDRGPPNFGSGTRLTVV.